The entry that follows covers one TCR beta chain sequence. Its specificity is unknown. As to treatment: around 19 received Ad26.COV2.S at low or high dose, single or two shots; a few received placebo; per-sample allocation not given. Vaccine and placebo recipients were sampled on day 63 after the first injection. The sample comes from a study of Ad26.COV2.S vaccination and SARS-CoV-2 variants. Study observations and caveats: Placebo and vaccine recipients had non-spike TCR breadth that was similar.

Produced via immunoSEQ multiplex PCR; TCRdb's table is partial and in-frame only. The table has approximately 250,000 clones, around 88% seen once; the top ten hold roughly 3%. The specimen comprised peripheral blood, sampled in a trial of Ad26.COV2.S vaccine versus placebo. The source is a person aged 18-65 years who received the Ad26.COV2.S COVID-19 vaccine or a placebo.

CDR3 amino acids: CASSQDRGGDQPQHF. The CDR3 DNA follows: TGCGCCAGCAGCCAAGATCGGGGTGGGGATCAGCCCCAGCATTTT. The J gene is TRBJ1-5, the V gene TRBV4-3; D call uncertain. The CDR3 covers 15 residues. Trimming took 0 bases from V and 5 from J, leaving 11 bases between them. Germline CDR1 LGHNA, CDR2 YSLEER.